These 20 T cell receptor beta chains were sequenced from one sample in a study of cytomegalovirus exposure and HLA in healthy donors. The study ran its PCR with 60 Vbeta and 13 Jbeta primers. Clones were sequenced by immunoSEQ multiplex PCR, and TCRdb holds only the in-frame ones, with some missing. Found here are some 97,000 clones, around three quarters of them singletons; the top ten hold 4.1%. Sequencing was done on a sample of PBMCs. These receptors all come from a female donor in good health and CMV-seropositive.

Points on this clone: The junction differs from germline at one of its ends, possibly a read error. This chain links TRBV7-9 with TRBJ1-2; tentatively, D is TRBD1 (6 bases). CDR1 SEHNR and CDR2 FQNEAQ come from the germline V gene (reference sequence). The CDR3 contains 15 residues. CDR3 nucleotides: TGTTCCAGCAGCTTCACAGGGACCCAAGTTTATGGCTACACCTTC. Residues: CSSSFTGTQVYGYTF.

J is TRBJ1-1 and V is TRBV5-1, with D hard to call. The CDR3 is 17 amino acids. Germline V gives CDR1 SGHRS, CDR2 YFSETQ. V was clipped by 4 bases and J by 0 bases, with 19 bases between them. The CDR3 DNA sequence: TGCGCCAGCAGCCCCATTTCCGGACCGGGAATGAACACTGAAGCTTTCTTT. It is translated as CASSPISGPGMNTEAFF.

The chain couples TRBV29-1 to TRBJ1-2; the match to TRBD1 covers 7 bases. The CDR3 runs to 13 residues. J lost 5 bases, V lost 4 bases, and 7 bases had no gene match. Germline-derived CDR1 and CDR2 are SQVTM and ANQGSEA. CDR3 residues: CSVGRRGEYGYTF. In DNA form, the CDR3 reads TGCAGCGTTGGGCGCAGGGGGGAGTATGGCTACACCTTC.

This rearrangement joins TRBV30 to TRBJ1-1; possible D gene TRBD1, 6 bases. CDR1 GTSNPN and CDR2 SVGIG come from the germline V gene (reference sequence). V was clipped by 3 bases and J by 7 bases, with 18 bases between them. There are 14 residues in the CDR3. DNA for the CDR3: TGTGCCTGGAGACAGATCAGGGGTCAGGGTGAAGCTTTCTTT. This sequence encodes CAWRQIRGQGEAFF.

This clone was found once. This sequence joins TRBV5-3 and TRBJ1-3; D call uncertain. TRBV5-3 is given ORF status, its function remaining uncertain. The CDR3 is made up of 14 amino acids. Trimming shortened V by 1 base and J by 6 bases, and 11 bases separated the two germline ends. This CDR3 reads CARSLSVRQNTIYF. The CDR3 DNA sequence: TGTGCCAGAAGCTTGTCGGTCCGTCAAAACACCATATATTTT.

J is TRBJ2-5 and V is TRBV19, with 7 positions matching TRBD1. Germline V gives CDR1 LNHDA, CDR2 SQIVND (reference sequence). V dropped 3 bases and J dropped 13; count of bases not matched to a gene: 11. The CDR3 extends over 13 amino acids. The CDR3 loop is CASSMWDSPSLYF. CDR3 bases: TGTGCCAGTAGTATGTGGGACAGCCCCTCGTTGTACTTC.

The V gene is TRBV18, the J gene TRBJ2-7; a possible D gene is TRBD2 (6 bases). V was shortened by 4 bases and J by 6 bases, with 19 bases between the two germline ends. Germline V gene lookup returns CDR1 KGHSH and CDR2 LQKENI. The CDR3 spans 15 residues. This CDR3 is CASSRSSVPSGEQYF. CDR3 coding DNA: TGTGCCAGCTCACGCTCTAGCGTCCCTTCCGGCGAGCAGTACTTC.

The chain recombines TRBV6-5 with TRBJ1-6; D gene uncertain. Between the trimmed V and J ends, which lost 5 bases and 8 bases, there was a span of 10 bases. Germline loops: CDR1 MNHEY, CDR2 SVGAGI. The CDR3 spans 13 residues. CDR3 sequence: CASSTPGDSPLHF. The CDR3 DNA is TGTGCCAGCAGTACGCCGGGAGATTCACCCCTCCACTTT.

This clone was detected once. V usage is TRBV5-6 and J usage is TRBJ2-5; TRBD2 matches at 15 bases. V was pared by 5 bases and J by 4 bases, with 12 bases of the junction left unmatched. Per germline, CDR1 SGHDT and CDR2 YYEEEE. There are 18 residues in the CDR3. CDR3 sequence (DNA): TGTGCCAGCAGTCTTAGGACTAGCGGGGGGGCCGTGAGAGAGACCCAGTACTTC. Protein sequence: CASSLRTSGGAVRETQYF.

This CDR3 reads CASSLGGLGTEAFF. The DNA of the CDR3 is TGTGCCAGCAGTTTAGGAGGCTTAGGTACTGAAGCTTTCTTT. The chain carries TRBV28 and TRBJ1-1, with D hard to call. The CDR3 extends over 14 amino acids. The germline gives CDR1 MDHEN, CDR2 SYDVKM. V shed 2 bases and J shed 5 bases, with 12 bases lying between them.

The CDR3 DNA is TGTGCCAGCAGCCGCTCGGGAATCGGAAACACCATATATTTT. It is translated as CASSRSGIGNTIYF. V and J are TRBV7-8 and TRBJ1-3; D not resolved. V lost 5 bases, J lost 4 bases, and 12 bases lay in between. Germline assignment: CDR1 SGHVS and CDR2 FQNEAQ. The CDR3 consists of 14 residues.

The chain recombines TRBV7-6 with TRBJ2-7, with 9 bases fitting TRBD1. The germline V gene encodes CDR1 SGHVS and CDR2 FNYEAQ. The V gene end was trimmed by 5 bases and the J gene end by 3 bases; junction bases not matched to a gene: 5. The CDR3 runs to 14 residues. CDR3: CASSASGQGYEQYF. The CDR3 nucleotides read TGTGCCAGCAGCGCCTCGGGACAGGGCTACGAGCAGTACTTC.

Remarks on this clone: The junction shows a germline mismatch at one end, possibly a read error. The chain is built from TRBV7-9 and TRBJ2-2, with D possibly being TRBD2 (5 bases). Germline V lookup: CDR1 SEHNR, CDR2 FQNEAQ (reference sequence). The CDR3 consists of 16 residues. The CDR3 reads CSSSHSVGGNTGELFF. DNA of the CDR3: TGTTCCAGCAGCCACTCCGTAGGAGGAAACACCGGGGAGCTGTTTTTT.

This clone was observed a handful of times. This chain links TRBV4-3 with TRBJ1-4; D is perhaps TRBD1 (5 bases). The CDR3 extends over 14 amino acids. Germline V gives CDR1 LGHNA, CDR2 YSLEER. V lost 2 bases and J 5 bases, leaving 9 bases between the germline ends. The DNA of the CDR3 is TGCGCCAGCAGCCAAACGGACAAGAATGAAAAACTGTTTTTT. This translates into CASSQTDKNEKLFF.

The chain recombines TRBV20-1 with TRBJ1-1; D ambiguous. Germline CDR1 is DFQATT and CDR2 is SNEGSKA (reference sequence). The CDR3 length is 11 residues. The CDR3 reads CTQQGNTEAFF. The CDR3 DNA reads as TGCACACAGCAAGGAAACACTGAAGCTTTCTTT.

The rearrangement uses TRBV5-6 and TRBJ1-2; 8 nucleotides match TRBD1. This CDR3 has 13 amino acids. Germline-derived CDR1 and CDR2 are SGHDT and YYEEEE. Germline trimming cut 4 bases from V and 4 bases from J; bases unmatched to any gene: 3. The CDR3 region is CASSRDRSYGYTF. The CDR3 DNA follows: TGTGCCAGCAGCCGGGACAGGAGCTATGGCTACACCTTC. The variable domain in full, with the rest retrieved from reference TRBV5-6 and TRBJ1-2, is DAGVTQSPTHLIKTRGQQVTLRCSPKSGHDTVSWYQQALGQGPQFIFQYYEEEERQRGNFPDRFSGHQFPNYSSELNVNALLLGDSALYLCASSRDRSYGYTFGSGTRLTVV.

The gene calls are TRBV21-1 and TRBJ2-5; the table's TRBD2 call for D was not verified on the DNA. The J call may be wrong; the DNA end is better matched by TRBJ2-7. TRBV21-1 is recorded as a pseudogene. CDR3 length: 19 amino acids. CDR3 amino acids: CASSKVEGTILLLSYEQYF. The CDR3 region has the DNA TGTGCCAGCAGCAAAGTCGAGGGCACAATCCTACTCTTATCGTACGAGCAGTACTTC.

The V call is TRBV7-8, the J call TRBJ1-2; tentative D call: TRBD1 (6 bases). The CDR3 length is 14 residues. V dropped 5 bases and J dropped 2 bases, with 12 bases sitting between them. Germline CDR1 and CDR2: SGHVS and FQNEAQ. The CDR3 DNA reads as TGTGCCAGCAGCCCCAGGGGAAGAAACTATGGCTACACCTTC. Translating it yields CASSPRGRNYGYTF.

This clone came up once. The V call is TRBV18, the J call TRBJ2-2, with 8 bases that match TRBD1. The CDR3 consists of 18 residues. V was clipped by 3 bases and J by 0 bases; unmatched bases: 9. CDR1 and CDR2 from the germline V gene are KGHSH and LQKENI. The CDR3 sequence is CASSPVPGTGANTGELFF. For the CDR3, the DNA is TGTGCCAGCTCACCGGTACCGGGGACAGGAGCGAACACCGGGGAGCTGTTTTTT.

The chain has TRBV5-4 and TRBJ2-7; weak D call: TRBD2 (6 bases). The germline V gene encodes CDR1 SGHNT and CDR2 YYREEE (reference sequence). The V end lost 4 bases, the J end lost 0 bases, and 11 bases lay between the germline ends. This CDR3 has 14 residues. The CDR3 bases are TGTGCCAGCAGCGGGGGACTGCTCTCCTACGAGCAGTACTTC. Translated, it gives CASSGGLLSYEQYF.